Below are 23 T cell receptor beta chains sequenced from a single sample in a study of patients and donors after allogeneic stem cell transplantation. One entry per CDR3 protein results from TCRdb running MiXCR on the RT-PCR reads. The sample contains 190,000 or so distinct CDR3 sequences, roughly two fifths of which appear only once. The sample comprised blood, either unsorted or a sorted T cell fraction (not recorded which). The receptors derive from a human donor who was either an allogeneic HSCT recipient or a stem cell or donor lymphocyte infusion donor (not recorded which). It is not recorded whose cells these are; they may come from a transplant donor.

This clonotype was detected ten times or more. The genes are TRBV20-1 and TRBJ1-1; D not resolved. Germline-derived CDR1 and CDR2 are DFQATT and SNEGSKA (reference sequence). The CDR3 loop spans 12 amino acids. The V and J ends lost 3 bases and 4 bases respectively, with 9 bases between them. The CDR3 nucleotides read TGCAGTGCTAGTGCGGATGGCACTGAAGCTTTCTTT. Amino acids: CSASADGTEAFF.

The CDR3 sequence is CASSPDRTPNEKLFF. The CDR3, as DNA: TGTGCCAGCAGCCCCGACAGGACCCCTAATGAAAAACTGTTTTTT. This chain uses TRBV7-2 with TRBJ1-4; maybe TRBD1 (6 bases). The germline V and J ends were trimmed by 5 bases and 3 bases, with 13 bases remaining between them. The CDR3 has 15 residues. The germline gives CDR1 SGHTA, CDR2 FQGNSA.

V usage is TRBV20-1 and J usage is TRBJ1-6; no firm D call. This CDR3 has 13 amino acids. Germline V gene data show CDR1 as DFQATT and CDR2 as SNEGSKA (reference sequence). Trimming stripped 3 bases from V and 8 bases from J, with 11 bases between. CDR3 DNA: TGCAGTGCTAGTCTCGGGGTTGATTCACCCCTCCACTTT. Translating gives CSASLGVDSPLHF.

The chain has TRBV20-1 and TRBJ2-4; 7 positions agree with TRBD2. The ends lost 1 base at V and 7 bases at J; junction bases unmatched: 7. Germline values: CDR1 DFQATT, CDR2 SNEGSKA (reference sequence). The CDR3 is 14 residues long. Here the CDR3 DNA reads TGCAGTGCTAGAGGGGAGGGAGGAAGGAACATTCAGTACTTC. Amino acid sequence: CSARGEGGRNIQYF.

This clonotype was observed a handful of times. V gene TRBV7-2 combines with J gene TRBJ2-3; 13 positions match TRBD2. Trimming at V came to 4 bases and at J to 4 bases, leaving 5 bases not matched to a gene. From germline, CDR1 is SGHTA and CDR2 FQGNSA. The CDR3 is 16 amino acids. The CDR3, as DNA: TGTGCCAGCAGCTCCAGGACTAGCGGGAGTGCAGATACGCAGTATTTT. It codes for CASSSRTSGSADTQYF.

This clonotype was counted between two and nine times. The genes are TRBV12-3 or TRBV12-4 and TRBJ1-2; possibly TRBD1 for D (5 bases). V was clipped by 6 bases and J by 1 base, with 18 bases between them. The CDR3 has 16 residues. DNA for the CDR3: TGTGCCAGCAGACTACAGGAACCCGAGATTAACTATGGCTACACCTTC. This gives the protein CASRLQEPEINYGYTF.

In its sample, this clonotype was seen a few times. The rearrangement joins TRBV28 to TRBJ1-1, with TRBD1 matching 8 bases. The ends lost 3 bases at V and 4 bases at J; junction bases unmatched: 4. This CDR3 region has 14 residues. The germline gives CDR1 MDHEN, CDR2 SYDVKM. CDR3 in amino acids: CASSLGRGPTEAFF. Written as DNA, the CDR3 is TGTGCCAGCAGTTTGGGCAGGGGGCCCACTGAAGCTTTCTTT.

CDR3 DNA: TGTGCCAGCATTTCTTCCCGGGACAGGGTGCACACTGAAGCTTTCTTT. It is translated as CASISSRDRVHTEAFF. J is TRBJ1-1 and V is TRBV6-5; TRBD1 matches 9 bases. Germline assignment: CDR1 MNHEY and CDR2 SVGAGI. The CDR3 covers 16 residues. J lost 3 bases, V lost 7 bases, and 12 bases had no gene match.

The chain is built from TRBV15 and TRBJ1-1, with 10 bases matching TRBD1. Germline V gene lookup returns CDR1 LNHNV and CDR2 YYDKDF (reference sequence). V dropped 5 bases and J dropped 5; count of bases not matched to a gene: 8. The CDR3 runs to 15 residues. CDR3 residues: CATSYRDRGRTEAFF. The CDR3 coding sequence is TGTGCCACCAGCTACCGGGACAGGGGAAGGACTGAAGCTTTCTTT.

This clonotype was seen only a few times. V is TRBV4-3 and J is TRBJ2-2; D not resolved. CDR3 length: 16 amino acids. Per germline, CDR1 LGHNA and CDR2 YSLEER. V lost 1 base, J lost 3 bases, and 12 bases lay in between. The CDR3 DNA reads as TGCGCCAGCAGCCAAGGCGAGGCCCGACACACCGGGGAGCTGTTTTTT. It specifies CASSQGEARHTGELFF.

This chain joins TRBV9 and TRBJ2-7, with 8 bases identical to TRBD1. With V trimmed by 3 bases and J by 3 bases, 5 bases remained unmatched. Looked up from germline, CDR1 is SGDLS and CDR2 is YYNGEE. The CDR3 is 14 residues long. The CDR3 here is CASSADGQGYEQYF. The CDR3 coding sequence is TGTGCCAGCAGCGCAGATGGACAGGGCTACGAGCAGTACTTC.

The chain carries TRBV10-2 and TRBJ1-2; a possible D gene is TRBD1 (6 bases). V lost 3 bases and J lost 9, with 17 bases in between. Germline values: CDR1 WSHSY, CDR2 SAAADI. The CDR3 length is 14 residues. The DNA of the CDR3 is TGCGCCAGCAGTGATCGGGGGGCATTGGATAGCTACACCTTC. Amino acid sequence: CASSDRGALDSYTF.

CDR3 protein: CASIRGTGGTRDTQYF. The DNA for the CDR3 is TGTGCCAGCATCCGGGGGACGGGAGGGACGAGGGATACGCAGTATTTT. The rearrangement joins TRBV4-2 to TRBJ2-3, with 8 positions matching TRBD2. The CDR3 covers 16 residues. The germline gives CDR1 LGHNA, CDR2 YNFKEQ. The V segment lost 7 bases and the J segment 6 bases; nucleotides outside the gene matches: 15.

The chain has TRBV7-3 and TRBJ2-1; 8 nucleotides line up with TRBD2. This CDR3 region has 14 residues. The germline V gene encodes CDR1 SGHTA and CDR2 FQGTGA. The V segment lost 5 bases and the J segment 7 bases; nucleotides outside the gene matches: 7. The CDR3 nucleotides read TGTGCCAGCAGCCCGGGACTAGGTTCTAATGAGCAGTTCTTC. It translates to CASSPGLGSNEQFF.

Only a few counts were recorded for this clonotype. The chain carries TRBV15 and TRBJ1-6, with D maybe TRBD1 (6 bases). CDR1 is LNHNV, CDR2 YYDKDF, per germline (reference sequence). The CDR3 covers 16 residues. V lost 0 bases and J 7 bases, leaving 13 bases between the germline ends. The CDR3 loop is CATSRDRPGTNSPLHF. For the CDR3, the DNA is TGTGCCACCAGCAGAGATCGTCCGGGGACAAATTCACCCCTCCACTTT.

This clonotype has more than one count but fewer than ten. V is TRBV7-8 and J is TRBJ1-1; 7 bases match TRBD1. Germline V gives CDR1 SGHVS, CDR2 FQNEAQ. This CDR3 region has 13 residues. The V and J ends lost 1 base and 8 bases, in that order; junction bases with no gene match: 4. The CDR3 spells CASSLGGTAEAFF. The CDR3 DNA reads as TGTGCCAGCAGCTTAGGAGGGACAGCCGAAGCTTTCTTT.

A single count supports this clonotype. The V call is TRBV6-2 or TRBV6-3, the J call TRBJ1-1, with no clear D. Germline lookup yields CDR1 MNHEY and CDR2 SVGEGT. With 0 bases removed from V and 4 bases from J, the gap between germline ends came to 12 bases. The length of the CDR3 is 15 residues. For the CDR3, the DNA is TGTGCCAGCAGTTACTCGAATTGGGTTCGCACTGAAGCTTTCTTT. Amino acid sequence: CASSYSNWVRTEAFF.

On this clonotype itself: Its ends do not fully match the called genes, so a read error is possible. The chain combines TRBV7-7 with TRBJ1-3; D is possibly TRBD1 (6 bases). Germline V gene data show CDR1 as SSHAT and CDR2 as FNYEAQ (reference sequence). This CDR3 spans 17 amino acids. The CDR3 protein is CASSLGQGPGAGNTIYF. CDR3 in DNA: TGTGCTAGCAGCTTGGGGCAGGGGCCGGGGGCTGGAAACACCATATATTTT.

The J gene is TRBJ1-6, the V gene TRBV4-3, with a possible D match to TRBD1 (5 bases). Trimming removed 1 base from V and 7 bases from J, with 20 bases in between. This CDR3 region has 18 residues. Germline V gene lookup returns CDR1 LGHNA and CDR2 YSLEER. Written as DNA, the CDR3 is TGCGCCAGCAGCCAAGCTCCGCCGACGGGACTAGTCAATTCACCCCTCCACTTT. Encoded protein: CASSQAPPTGLVNSPLHF.

The genes are TRBV19 and TRBJ2-3; D is possibly TRBD2 (5 bases). The V gene's germline CDR1 is LNHDA and CDR2 SQIVND (reference sequence). The ends were cut back, 0 bases at V and 4 bases at J, with 5 bases in the middle. This CDR3 has 13 residues. The CDR3 bases are TGTGCCAGTAGTATAGATAGCGCAGATACGCAGTATTTT. Its translation: CASSIDSADTQYF. Full variable domain (rest looked up from reference TRBV19 and TRBJ2-3): DGGITQSPKYLFRKEGQNVTLSCEQNLNHDAMYWYRQDPGQGLRLIYYSQIVNDFQKGDIAEGYSVSREKKESFPLTVTSAQKNPTAFYLCASSIDSADTQYFGPGTRLTVL.

This clonotype was seen a few times. The genes are TRBV6-5 and TRBJ2-1; D might be TRBD1 or TRBD2, each matching 5 bases. V lost 6 bases to trimming and J lost 2 bases, with 8 bases between them. Germline V CDR1 and CDR2: MNHEY, SVGAGI. CDR3 length equals 13 residues. The CDR3 sequence: CASRGETYNEQFF. For the CDR3, the DNA is TGTGCCAGCAGGGGGGAGACCTACAATGAGCAGTTCTTC.

In this sample, this clonotype turned up once. The chain has TRBV24-1 and TRBJ2-5, with TRBD1 matching over 7 bases. V lost 3 bases, J lost 5 bases, and 14 bases stayed unmatched. This CDR3 region has 17 residues. Germline V CDR1 and CDR2: KGHDR, SFDVKD. CDR3 sequence reads: CATSDDHSRGIGETQYF. The DNA of the CDR3 is TGTGCCACCAGTGATGACCATTCCAGGGGGATAGGCGAGACCCAGTACTTC.

V is TRBV21-1 and J is TRBJ2-3; the D call in the table, TRBD2, was not verified against the DNA. TRBV21-1 is described as a pseudogene. CDR3 size: 20 residues. The CDR3: CASSIPTLVGGRPSTDTQYF. As DNA, the CDR3 is TGTGCCAGCAGCATCCCTACGCTAGTGGGCGGGAGGCCTAGCACAGATACGCAGTATTTT.